These 14 T cell receptor beta chains share one sample of origin, sequenced in a study of beta chain features in type 1 diabetes. Since all of the isolated RNA was reverse transcribed, expressed TCRB transcripts were what got sequenced. The method was immunoSEQ multiplex PCR; TCRdb's version includes in-frame clones alone and lacks a portion of them. The table includes around 430,000 clones, approximately 28% detected once. Sequences were obtained from naive CD4+ T cells from blood. The receptors derive from a young man in good health.

The rearrangement joins TRBV5-1 to TRBJ2-3, with D tentatively TRBD2 (5 bases). Germline values: CDR1 SGHRS, CDR2 YFSETQ. The CDR3 contains 15 residues. V gave up 1 base and J gave up 0 bases, with 9 bases separating them. The CDR3 DNA is TGCGCCAGCAGCTTGCCGAGGGAGAGCACAGATACGCAGTATTTT. This gives the protein CASSLPRESTDTQYF.

The J gene is TRBJ2-1, the V gene TRBV5-1; D call uncertain. Per germline, CDR1 SGHRS and CDR2 YFSETQ. This CDR3 contains 16 residues. Trimming shortened V by 4 bases and J by 0 bases, and 14 bases separated the two germline ends. CDR3 in amino acids: CASSPSGASSYNEQFF. CDR3 DNA: TGCGCCAGCAGCCCCTCGGGCGCCAGCTCCTACAATGAGCAGTTCTTC. The full variable domain, its missing parts supplied by reference TRBV5-1 and TRBJ2-1, is KAGVTQTPRYLIKTRGQQVTLSCSPISGHRSVSWYQQTPGQGLQFLFEYFSETQRNKGNFPGRFSGRQFSNSRSEMNVSTLELGDSALYLCASSPSGASSYNEQFFGPGTRLTVL.

Turning to this clone: This CDR3 is also generated by other DNA sequences in the sample. V is TRBV7-2 and J is TRBJ2-3; tentative D call: TRBD2 (6 bases). V lost 5 bases and J 0 bases, leaving 9 bases between the germline ends. Per germline, CDR1 SGHTA and CDR2 FQGNSA. The CDR3 extends over 14 amino acids. CDR3 sequence reads: CASSPGLSTDTQYF. CDR3 sequence (DNA): TGTGCCAGCAGCCCGGGACTGAGCACAGATACGCAGTATTTT. The complete variable domain, with remaining parts taken from reference TRBV7-2 and TRBJ2-3, reads GAGVSQSPSNKVTEKGKDVELRCDPISGHTALYWYRQSLGQGLEFLIYFQGNSAPDKSGLPSDRFSAERTGGSVSTLTIQRTQQEDSAVYLCASSPGLSTDTQYFGPGTRLTVL.

This clone was detected only a few times. Other DNA sequences from this sample encode an identical CDR3 as well. The gene calls are TRBV29-1 and TRBJ2-1; perhaps TRBD2 as D (5 bases). Germline V gene data show CDR1 as SQVTM and CDR2 as ANQGSEA. Trimming took 7 bases from V and 0 from J, leaving 7 bases between them. The CDR3 covers 12 residues. This chain's CDR3 is CSAGSSYNEQFF. CDR3 coding DNA: TGCAGCGCGGGGAGCTCCTACAATGAGCAGTTCTTC.

This clone appeared a few times. The rearrangement uses TRBV30 and TRBJ2-3; 9 nucleotides line up with TRBD2. The CDR3 consists of 15 residues. Germline assignment: CDR1 GTSNPN and CDR2 SVGIG (reference sequence). The V gene end was trimmed by 3 bases and the J gene end by 3 bases; junction bases not matched to a gene: 7. CDR3 amino acids: CAWSGISGRTDTQYF. For the CDR3, the DNA is TGTGCCTGGAGCGGCATAAGCGGGAGGACAGATACGCAGTATTTT.

CDR3 coding DNA: TGTGCCAGCTCACCGGGAGAATACGAGCAGTACTTC. The encoded protein is CASSPGEYEQYF. This chain uses TRBV18 with TRBJ2-7, with D perhaps matching TRBD2 (5 bases). Germline-derived CDR1 and CDR2 are KGHSH and LQKENI. This CDR3 region has 12 residues. Between the trimmed V and J ends, which lost 3 bases and 4 bases, there was a span of 7 bases.

This clone turned up a few times. V and J are TRBV6-1 and TRBJ2-7, with D tentatively TRBD2 (5 bases). The length of the CDR3 is 13 residues. Germline-derived CDR1 and CDR2 are MNHNS and SASEGT. V was pared by 11 bases and J by 1 base, with 15 bases between. CDR3 DNA: TGTGCCGGAGCTTCGTTAGCGTCCTACGAGCAGTACTTC. This translates into CAGASLASYEQYF.

V and J are TRBV27 and TRBJ1-2; tentatively, D is TRBD1 (5 bases). The CDR3 is made up of 15 amino acids. V was shortened by 4 bases and J by 0 bases, with 12 bases between the two germline ends. Germline-derived CDR1 and CDR2 are MNHEY and SMNVEV (reference sequence). The CDR3 here is CASSSYATANYGYTF. The CDR3 DNA sequence: TGTGCCAGCAGTTCATATGCGACAGCTAACTATGGCTACACCTTC.

This clone was seen a few times. The V gene is TRBV7-3, the J gene TRBJ2-4, with TRBD1 as a possible D gene (5 bases). V gave up 1 base and J gave up 5 bases, with 12 bases separating them. The CDR3 runs to 15 residues. Germline V CDR1 and CDR2: SGHTA, FQGTGA. CDR3 amino acids: CASSLNPGNQNIQYF. The CDR3 nucleotides read TGTGCCAGCAGCTTAAACCCAGGGAACCAAAACATTCAGTACTTC.

The chain carries TRBV7-3 and TRBJ2-5; tentatively, D is TRBD1 (6 bases). In germline, CDR1 is SGHTA, CDR2 FQGTGA. The V end lost 4 bases, the J end lost 4 bases, and 19 bases lay between the germline ends. There are 16 residues in the CDR3. In DNA form, the CDR3 reads TGTGCCAGCAGCTCAGGGGTCAGATTGGGGCGAGAGACCCAGTACTTC. As protein: CASSSGVRLGRETQYF.

The chain is built from TRBV18 and TRBJ2-1, with a possible D match to TRBD2 (6 bases). The CDR3 loop spans 15 amino acids. V was cut by 3 bases and J by 0 bases, with 9 bases left in between. Germline assignment: CDR1 KGHSH and CDR2 LQKENI. Here the CDR3 DNA reads TGTGCCAGCTCACCGGAGGGTAGCTCCTACAATGAGCAGTTCTTC. It encodes CASSPEGSSYNEQFF.

The chain carries TRBV25-1 and TRBJ1-2; 9 bases line up with TRBD1. Germline V lookup: CDR1 MGHDK, CDR2 SYGVNS. The V gene end was trimmed by 2 bases and the J gene end by 4 bases; junction bases not matched to a gene: 11. The CDR3 spans 17 residues. Here the CDR3 DNA reads TGTGCCAGCAGTGAAGCCCCGGGACAGGGCGAGGGCTATGGCTACACCTTC. This sequence encodes CASSEAPGQGEGYGYTF.

The chain recombines TRBV4-1 with TRBJ2-1; 9 nucleotides match TRBD2. Germline trimming cut 0 bases from V and 0 bases from J; bases unmatched to any gene: 9. CDR3 length: 19 amino acids. Germline lookup yields CDR1 MGHRA and CDR2 YSYEKL. The CDR3 here is CASSQDPSSGASSYNEQFF. The CDR3 bases are TGCGCCAGCAGCCAAGATCCCTCTAGCGGGGCTAGCTCCTACAATGAGCAGTTCTTC.

Only a few counts were recorded for this clone. This chain joins TRBV5-1 and TRBJ2-7, with TRBD2 matching over 8 bases. CDR1 is SGHRS, CDR2 YFSETQ, per germline. V shed 0 bases, J shed 4 bases, and the junction held 12 bases outside the gene matches. CDR3 size: 17 residues. The CDR3, as DNA: TGCGCCAGCAGCTTGGTACCCAGCGGGAGTGGAGTATACGAGCAGTACTTC. Encoded protein: CASSLVPSGSGVYEQYF.